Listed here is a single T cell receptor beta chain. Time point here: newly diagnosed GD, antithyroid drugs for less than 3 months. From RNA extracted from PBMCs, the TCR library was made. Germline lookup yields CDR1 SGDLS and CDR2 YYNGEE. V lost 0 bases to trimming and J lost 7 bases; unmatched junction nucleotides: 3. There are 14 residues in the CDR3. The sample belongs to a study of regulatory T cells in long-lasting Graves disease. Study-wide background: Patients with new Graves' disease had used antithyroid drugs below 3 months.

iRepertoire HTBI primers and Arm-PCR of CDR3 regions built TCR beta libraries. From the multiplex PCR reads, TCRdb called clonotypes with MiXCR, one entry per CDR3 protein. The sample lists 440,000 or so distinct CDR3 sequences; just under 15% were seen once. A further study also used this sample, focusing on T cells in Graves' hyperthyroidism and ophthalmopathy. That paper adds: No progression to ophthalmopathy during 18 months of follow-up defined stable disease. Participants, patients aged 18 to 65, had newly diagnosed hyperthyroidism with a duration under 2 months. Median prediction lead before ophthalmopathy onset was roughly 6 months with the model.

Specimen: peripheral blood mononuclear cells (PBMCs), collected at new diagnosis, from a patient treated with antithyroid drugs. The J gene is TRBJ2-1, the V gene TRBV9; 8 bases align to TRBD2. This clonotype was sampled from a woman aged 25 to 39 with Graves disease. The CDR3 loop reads CASSVVSSGNEQFF. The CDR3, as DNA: TGTGCCAGCAGCGTAGTTTCTAGCGGGAATGAGCAGTTCTTC.